A single sample is the source of the 25 T cell receptor beta chains below, sequenced in a study of blood T cell repertoires in COVID-19. The method was immunoSEQ multiplex PCR; TCRdb's version includes in-frame clones alone and lacks a portion of them. Of about 87,000 clones listed, around 86% are singletons. The sequenced sample was peripheral blood. These receptor sequences come from a woman aged 70-85 years with acute or convalescent COVID-19.

The V and J genes are TRBV11-2 and TRBJ1-2; TRBD1 matches at 8 bases. The CDR3 covers 13 residues. Germline CDR1 SGHAT, CDR2 FQNNGV. V lost 5 bases, J lost 8 bases, and 7 bases stayed unmatched. CDR3 in amino acids: CASSLGTGWGYTF. As DNA, the CDR3 is TGTGCCAGCAGCCTCGGGACAGGTTGGGGCTACACCTTC.

The chain joins TRBV10-3 to TRBJ2-2; TRBD2 matches 8 bases. This CDR3 is 16 amino acids long. Losses at the gene ends were 6 bases for V and 0 bases for J; bases not matched to a gene: 6. Germline lookup yields CDR1 ENHRY and CDR2 SYGVKD. The CDR3 protein is CAISARGATNTGELFF. CDR3 nucleotides: TGTGCCATCAGCGCGCGGGGGGCTACGAACACCGGGGAGCTGTTTTTT.

The chain couples TRBV14 to TRBJ2-7; D unresolved. With 0 bases removed from V and 1 base from J, the gap between germline ends came to 10 bases. This CDR3 comprises 15 residues. Germline CDR1 SGHDN, CDR2 FVKESK. CDR3 region: CASSQDYSRSYEQYF. The CDR3, as DNA: TGTGCCAGCAGCCAAGATTACAGTCGATCCTACGAGCAGTACTTC.

The chain joins TRBV3-1 (or the pseudogene TRBV3-2) to TRBJ1-2, with D unresolved. CDR1 and CDR2 from the germline V gene are LGHDT and YNNKEL (reference sequence). The germline V and J ends were trimmed by 4 bases and 8 bases, with 17 bases remaining between them. The CDR3 length is 14 residues. CDR3 in amino acids: CASSPRSGSWGYTF. CDR3 in DNA: TGTGCCAGCAGCCCCCGATCAGGCTCCTGGGGCTACACCTTC.

This sequence joins TRBV10-2 and TRBJ2-1; 8 positions agree with TRBD2. The CDR3 contains 14 residues. CDR1 and CDR2 from the germline V gene are WSHSY and SAAADI. V shed 7 bases, J shed 9 bases, and the junction held 11 bases outside the gene matches. CDR3 coding DNA: TGCGCCAGCAATAGAGGACTAGCTATAGTTGAGCAGTTCTTC. This sequence encodes CASNRGLAIVEQFF.

This chain joins TRBV11-2 and TRBJ1-5; D uncertain. V dropped 5 bases and J dropped 1 base, with 18 bases sitting between them. Germline V gene lookup returns CDR1 SGHAT and CDR2 FQNNGV. The CDR3 contains 17 residues. In nucleotides, the CDR3 is TGTGCCAGCAGCCTAATTCTGGCGGCGCGGAGCAATCAGCCCCAGCATTTT. It encodes CASSLILAARSNQPQHF.

The count of this clone is one. The genes are TRBV5-1 and TRBJ2-7; tentatively, D is TRBD1 (6 bases). Trimming stripped 5 bases from V and 0 bases from J, with 12 bases between. CDR1 is SGHRS, CDR2 YFSETQ, per germline. The CDR3 sequence is 14 residues long. The CDR3 DNA sequence: TGCGCCAGCAGTAGCCAGGGGAGCTCCTACGAGCAGTACTTC. It encodes CASSSQGSSYEQYF.

This clone was counted only a few times. J is TRBJ1-2 and V is TRBV2; the D is unclear. With 7 bases removed from V and 2 bases from J, the gap between germline ends came to 8 bases. The CDR3 runs 12 residues. Per germline, CDR1 SNHLY and CDR2 FYNNEI. CDR3 in amino acids: CASIDTNYGYTF. CDR3 coding DNA: TGTGCCAGCATCGACACAAACTATGGCTACACCTTC.

This chain joins TRBV10-1 and TRBJ1-1; possibly TRBD1 for D (6 bases). V was pared by 6 bases and J by 5 bases, with 13 bases between. The length of the CDR3 is 13 residues. Germline-derived CDR1 and CDR2 are WNHNN and SYGVQD (reference sequence). The CDR3 DNA reads TGCGCCAGCAGACAGGGTTGGTATACTGAAGCTTTCTTT. Its translation: CASRQGWYTEAFF.

The V gene is TRBV2, the J gene TRBJ1-5, with 9 bases lining up with TRBD1. The trim removed 7 bases at V and 2 bases at J, leaving 6 bases unmatched. CDR1 and CDR2 (germline): SNHLY, FYNNEI. The CDR3 is made up of 15 amino acids. The CDR3 coding sequence is TGTGCCAGCACACAGGGGGCGAGCCGCAATCAGCCCCAGCATTTT. This codes for CASTQGASRNQPQHF.

The chain carries TRBV7-2 and TRBJ1-6; 8 nucleotides agree with TRBD1. Germline V gene data show CDR1 as SGHTA and CDR2 as FQGNSA. This CDR3 is 14 amino acids long. V lost 2 bases and J lost 9; bases outside the gene matches: 3. The CDR3 spells CASSLQGAASPLHF. In DNA, the CDR3 is TGTGCCAGCAGCTTACAGGGGGCGGCTTCACCCCTCCACTTT. Full variable domain (outside the CDR3, taken from reference TRBV7-2 and TRBJ1-6): GAGVSQSPSNKVTEKGKDVELRCDPISGHTALYWYRQSLGQGLEFLIYFQGNSAPDKSGLPSDRFSAERTGGSVSTLTIQRTQQEDSAVYLCASSLQGAASPLHFGNGTRLTVT.

In its sample, this clone was seen a few times. The V gene is TRBV30, the J gene TRBJ1-6, with 7 bases identical to TRBD1. V lost 4 bases to trimming and J lost 0 bases; unmatched junction nucleotides: 9. The CDR3 has 17 residues. The germline V gene encodes CDR1 GTSNPN and CDR2 SVGIG (reference sequence). The CDR3 sequence is CAWTGTAIISYNSPLHF. The CDR3 region has the DNA TGTGCCTGGACCGGGACAGCCATAATCTCCTATAATTCACCCCTCCACTTT.

The rearrangement joins TRBV29-1 to TRBJ1-1, with 9 bases that match TRBD1. Losses at the gene ends were 7 bases for V and 5 bases for J; bases not matched to a gene: 14. CDR3 size: 15 residues. The germline V gene encodes CDR1 SQVTM and CDR2 ANQGSEA. CDR3 sequence reads: CSGIQGAEGGTEAFF. CDR3 sequence (DNA): TGCAGCGGAATACAGGGGGCCGAGGGTGGGACTGAAGCTTTCTTT.

The chain carries TRBV6-1 and TRBJ1-2; perhaps TRBD1 as D (5 bases). Germline loops: CDR1 MNHNS, CDR2 SASEGT. The CDR3 contains 15 residues. Deletions cut 0 bases from V and 6 bases from J, with 14 bases between. CDR3 in DNA: TGTGCCAGCAGTGAAGCTTGGTGGGGCGGCAATGGCTACACCTTC. Translated: CASSEAWWGGNGYTF.

The CDR3 reads CASRESAAVVKNIQYF. CDR3 DNA sequence: TGTGCCAGCAGAGAGTCTGCAGCGGTGGTAAAAAACATTCAGTACTTC. The chain carries TRBV28 and TRBJ2-4; weak D call: TRBD2 (5 bases). The CDR3 totals 16 residues. In germline, CDR1 is MDHEN, CDR2 SYDVKM. Between the trimmed V and J ends, which lost 6 bases and 4 bases, there was a span of 19 bases.

The sample holds a few counts of this clone. The chain links TRBV12-5 to TRBJ1-6; 8 nucleotides line up with TRBD1. CDR1 is LGHNT, CDR2 FRNRAP, per germline. This CDR3 comprises 18 residues. The junction had 15 bases not matched to a gene; V was cut back by 4 bases and J by 7 bases. The CDR3, as DNA: TGTGCTAGTGGTTCGGCAGACGGGACAGGCAAATGGAATTCACCCCTCCACTTT. Its translation: CASGSADGTGKWNSPLHF.

The rearrangement links TRBV7-9 to TRBJ1-3; 11 bases map to TRBD1. CDR3 length: 17 amino acids. From germline, CDR1 is SEHNR and CDR2 FQNEAQ (reference sequence). Trimming cost V 6 bases and J 1 base; bases outside gene matches: 8. CDR3 protein: CASSRTGGDLSGNTIYF. CDR3 DNA sequence: TGTGCCAGCAGTCGGACAGGGGGCGACCTTTCTGGAAACACCATATATTTT.

The genes are TRBV7-8 and TRBJ1-5; no definite D call. The CDR3 has 13 residues. V was pared by 9 bases and J by 2 bases, with 11 bases between. Germline values: CDR1 SGHVS, CDR2 FQNEAQ. The CDR3 spells CASSVSGNQPQHF. The CDR3 DNA follows: TGTGCCAGTAGTGTCTCCGGCAATCAGCCCCAGCATTTT. Full variable domain (outside the CDR3, taken from reference TRBV7-8 and TRBJ1-5): GAGVSQSPRYKVAKRGQDVALRCDPISGHVSLFWYQQALGQGPEFLTYFQNEAQLDKSGLPSDRFFAERPEGSVSTLKIQRTQQEDSAVYLCASSVSGNQPQHFGDGTRLSIL.

This chain uses TRBV5-1 with TRBJ2-3, with D perhaps TRBD1 (6 bases). The CDR3 sequence is 14 residues long. With 0 bases removed from V and 5 bases from J, the gap between germline ends came to 10 bases. Germline V gives CDR1 SGHRS, CDR2 YFSETQ. The CDR3 protein is CASSLGQGIDTQYF. The CDR3 DNA follows: TGCGCCAGCAGCTTGGGCCAGGGGATAGATACGCAGTATTTT.

The V gene is TRBV4-1, the J gene TRBJ1-6; D gene uncertain. The germline V and J ends were trimmed by 2 bases and 6 bases, with 14 bases remaining between them. CDR1 is MGHRA and CDR2 is YSYEKL in the germline V gene. This CDR3 comprises 16 residues. In nucleotides, the CDR3 is TGCGCCAGCAGCCAATTCAGTCGTGCACCTAATTCACCCCTCCACTTT. This sequence encodes CASSQFSRAPNSPLHF.

Worth noting for this clone: The limits of the CDR3 on the DNA are not certain, so only TCRdb's listed CDR3 is given. The V and J genes are TRBV6-6 and TRBJ2-1; TRBD2, the table's D call, lacks a check against the DNA. The germline CDR1 and CDR2 sequences are MNHNY and SVGAGI (reference sequence). The CDR3 region is 16 residues in length, termini included. The CDR3 loop reads CASSYVAGGSRQGEFF.

V is TRBV27 and J is TRBJ2-7, with D unresolved. Per the germline V gene, CDR1 is MNHEY and CDR2 is SMNVEV (reference sequence). With 3 bases removed from V and 7 bases from J, the gap between germline ends came to 16 bases. CDR3 length equals 14 residues. CDR3 DNA sequence: TGTGCCAGCAGTTTTACGGGTTTCAGTGGTGAGCAGTACTTC. As protein: CASSFTGFSGEQYF.

The chain couples TRBV5-1 to TRBJ1-2; D might be TRBD1 (5 bases). There are 13 residues in the CDR3. V lost 5 bases and J lost 2, with 10 bases in between. Germline V gives CDR1 SGHRS, CDR2 YFSETQ. CDR3 in DNA: TGCGCCAGCAGTTACGACAGCAACTATGGCTACACCTTC. Protein: CASSYDSNYGYTF.

The CDR3 region has the DNA TGTGCCAGCAGCAGACTCCCGACTAGCGGAAACCAAGAGACCCAGTACTTC. Translating it yields CASSRLPTSGNQETQYF. This sequence joins TRBV5-5 and TRBJ2-5; 9 bases map to TRBD2. Per the germline V gene, CDR1 is SGHKS and CDR2 is YYEKEE (reference sequence). This CDR3 has 17 amino acids. V shed 4 bases, J shed 0 bases, and the junction held 10 bases outside the gene matches.

The V gene is TRBV12-3 or TRBV12-4, the J gene TRBJ1-1, with TRBD1 matching over 7 bases. V trimming: 7 bases; J trimming: 4 bases; junction bases outside the gene matches: 3. The CDR3 extends over 12 amino acids. CDR3 residues: CASIPGGTEAFF. The CDR3 DNA is TGTGCCAGCATCCCAGGGGGCACTGAAGCTTTCTTT.